The rows below give T cell receptor beta chains drawn from one sample of a study of T-cell reconstitution after alpha-beta-depleted transplantation in children. One entry per CDR3 protein, called by TCRdb with MiXCR from the PCR reads. The sample has 97,000 or so distinct CDR3 sequences, approximately 8% seen once; the top ten hold roughly 15%. This sample comprised PBMCs, obtained before TCRalphabeta/CD19-depleted stem cell transplant. The source is a boy under 10 years old with acute lymphoblastic leukemia, due to receive a stem cell transplant. The conserved cysteine and the conserved F or W are not part of the CDR3 here.

cdr3_aa: ASSPYLARQY
j_call: TRBJ2-7
cdr3_length: 10
v_call: TRBV11-2

cdr3_aa: ASSLTRAGNKGPFAGANVLT
j_call: TRBJ2-6
cdr3_length: 20
v_call: TRBV7-3

cdr3_aa: ASRGAQGASLNQPQH
j_call: TRBJ1-5
cdr3_length: 15
v_call: TRBV9

cdr3_aa: SVEARAGWLADEQF
j_call: TRBJ2-1
cdr3_length: 14
v_call: TRBV29-1

cdr3_aa: SARETAQETQY
j_call: TRBJ2-5
cdr3_length: 11
v_call: TRBV20-1

cdr3_aa: ASSFGRTKANYGYT
j_call: TRBJ1-2
cdr3_length: 14
v_call: TRBV7-9

cdr3_aa: SARRQGAGNEQF
j_call: TRBJ2-1
cdr3_length: 12
v_call: TRBV20-1

cdr3_aa: ASSLGRGHKGGGYT
j_call: TRBJ1-2
cdr3_length: 14
v_call: TRBV12-3/TRBV12-4

cdr3_aa: ASSLAKGQRSYGYT
j_call: TRBJ1-2
cdr3_length: 14
v_call: TRBV7-8

cdr3_aa: ASSQFPDTQY
j_call: TRBJ2-3
cdr3_length: 10
v_call: TRBV3-1

cdr3_aa: ASSGPGGLAYNEQF
j_call: TRBJ2-1
cdr3_length: 14
v_call: TRBV7-2

cdr3_aa: ASSVGFAEQPQH
j_call: TRBJ1-5
cdr3_length: 12
v_call: TRBV7-9

cdr3_aa: ASLEGSGGVASTDTQY
j_call: TRBJ2-3
cdr3_length: 16
v_call: TRBV12-3/TRBV12-4

cdr3_aa: ASSFGMNTGELF
j_call: TRBJ2-2
cdr3_length: 12
v_call: TRBV27

cdr3_aa: ASSFRLRDRGTEQY
j_call: TRBJ2-7
cdr3_length: 14
v_call: TRBV12-3/TRBV12-4

cdr3_aa: ASSSTGVGGRQPQH
j_call: TRBJ1-5
cdr3_length: 14
v_call: TRBV6-5

cdr3_aa: ASSLAGVSYEQY
j_call: TRBJ2-7
cdr3_length: 12
v_call: TRBV5-6

cdr3_aa: ASSFLTGGAYGYT
j_call: TRBJ1-2
cdr3_length: 13
v_call: TRBV28

cdr3_aa: ASSYTGQYNSPLH
j_call: TRBJ1-6
cdr3_length: 13
v_call: TRBV6-5

cdr3_aa: ASSPKQGAQGNEQF
j_call: TRBJ2-1
cdr3_length: 14
v_call: TRBV7-2

cdr3_aa: ASSQLERTQY
j_call: TRBJ2-3
cdr3_length: 10
v_call: TRBV3-1

cdr3_aa: ASSLSETGDSEKLF
j_call: TRBJ1-4
cdr3_length: 14
v_call: TRBV12-3/TRBV12-4

cdr3_aa: SASVTSGGYGDTQY
j_call: TRBJ2-3
cdr3_length: 14
v_call: TRBV20-1

cdr3_aa: SARDVTSGGDTDTQY
j_call: TRBJ2-3
cdr3_length: 15
v_call: TRBV20-1

cdr3_aa: ASGLDPQGNGELF
j_call: TRBJ2-2
cdr3_length: 13
v_call: TRBV12-5

cdr3_aa: ASSGVGDRSYEQY
j_call: TRBJ2-7
cdr3_length: 13
v_call: TRBV3-1

cdr3_aa: ASSLWTLRGPQH
j_call: TRBJ1-5
cdr3_length: 12
v_call: TRBV5-6

cdr3_aa: ASSRRTAHTDTQY
j_call: TRBJ2-3
cdr3_length: 13
v_call: TRBV27

cdr3_aa: SALETSGGFGEQY
j_call: TRBJ2-7
cdr3_length: 13
v_call: TRBV20-1

cdr3_aa: ASSAVGRRNTEAF
j_call: TRBJ1-1
cdr3_length: 13
v_call: TRBV12-3/TRBV12-4

cdr3_aa: AISESIADITDTQY
j_call: TRBJ2-3
cdr3_length: 14
v_call: TRBV10-3

cdr3_aa: ASSRTDSNEKLF
j_call: TRBJ1-4
cdr3_length: 12
v_call: TRBV18

cdr3_aa: SASRGTWGNYGYT
j_call: TRBJ1-2
cdr3_length: 13
v_call: TRBV20-1

cdr3_aa: ASSQDRNYGYT
j_call: TRBJ1-2
cdr3_length: 11
v_call: TRBV4-3

cdr3_aa: ASNKAGANTGELF
j_call: TRBJ2-2
cdr3_length: 13
v_call: TRBV2

cdr3_aa: ASNGGGNYGYT
j_call: TRBJ1-2
cdr3_length: 11
v_call: TRBV6-1

cdr3_aa: SASPNFFSYEQY
j_call: TRBJ2-7
cdr3_length: 12
v_call: TRBV20-1

cdr3_aa: ASSLKNRGYEQY
j_call: TRBJ2-7
cdr3_length: 12
v_call: TRBV5-6

cdr3_aa: AGSKRNEQF
j_call: TRBJ2-1
cdr3_length: 9
v_call: TRBV12-3/TRBV12-4

cdr3_aa: ASSLSLFEEETQY
j_call: TRBJ2-5
cdr3_length: 13
v_call: TRBV7-8

cdr3_aa: ASSLDREGNTIY
j_call: TRBJ1-3
cdr3_length: 12
v_call: TRBV5-1

cdr3_aa: ASRGGPSYNEQF
j_call: TRBJ2-1
cdr3_length: 12
v_call: TRBV12-3/TRBV12-4

cdr3_aa: ASSLDRAQPQH
j_call: TRBJ1-5
cdr3_length: 11
v_call: TRBV6-6

cdr3_aa: ASSQPGRHSTGANVLT
j_call: TRBJ2-6
cdr3_length: 16
v_call: TRBV3-1